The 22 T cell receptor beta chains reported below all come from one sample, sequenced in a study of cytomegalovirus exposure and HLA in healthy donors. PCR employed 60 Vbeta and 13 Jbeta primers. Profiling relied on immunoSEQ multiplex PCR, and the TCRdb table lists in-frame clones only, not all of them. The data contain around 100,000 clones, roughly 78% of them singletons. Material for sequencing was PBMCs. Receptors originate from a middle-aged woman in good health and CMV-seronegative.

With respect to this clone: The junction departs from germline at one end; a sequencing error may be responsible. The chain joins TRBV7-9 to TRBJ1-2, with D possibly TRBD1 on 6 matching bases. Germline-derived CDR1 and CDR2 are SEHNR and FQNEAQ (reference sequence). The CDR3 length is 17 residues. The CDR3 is CSSSFLGRGDISNGYTF. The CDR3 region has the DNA TGTTCCAGCAGCTTTCTTGGCAGGGGCGACATTAGTAATGGCTACACCTTC.

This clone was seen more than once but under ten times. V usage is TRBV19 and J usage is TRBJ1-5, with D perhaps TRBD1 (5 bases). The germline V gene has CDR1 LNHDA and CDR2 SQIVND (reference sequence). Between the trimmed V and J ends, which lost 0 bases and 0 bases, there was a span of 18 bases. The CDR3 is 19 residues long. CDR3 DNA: TGTGCCAGTAGTATAGATCGCCCCCCCGGAAGGGGTAGCAATCAGCCCCAGCATTTT. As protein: CASSIDRPPGRGSNQPQHF.

The CDR3 sequence: CASSPRNPSRGQETQYF. DNA for the CDR3: TGTGCCAGCTCACCACGGAATCCATCCAGGGGCCAAGAGACCCAGTACTTC. V usage is TRBV18 and J usage is TRBJ2-5, with TRBD1 as a possible D gene (6 bases). This CDR3 comprises 17 residues. Per the germline V gene, CDR1 is KGHSH and CDR2 is LQKENI. V lost 1 base to trimming and J lost 1 base, with 16 bases between them.

The CDR3 loop is CASRANGLAGEETQYF. CDR3 DNA sequence: TGTGCCAGCAGGGCGAACGGACTAGCGGGAGAGGAGACCCAGTACTTC. V and J are TRBV2 and TRBJ2-5; TRBD2 agrees at 13 bases. The CDR3 contains 16 residues. Trimming took 6 bases from V and 5 from J; bases not matched to a gene: 9. Germline V gene sequence: CDR1 SNHLY, CDR2 FYNNEI.

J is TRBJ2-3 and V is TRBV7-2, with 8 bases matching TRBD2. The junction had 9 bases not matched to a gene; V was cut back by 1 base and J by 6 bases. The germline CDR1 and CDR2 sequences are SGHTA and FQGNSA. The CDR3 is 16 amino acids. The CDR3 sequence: CASSLGAAGVGDTQYF. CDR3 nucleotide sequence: TGTGCCAGCAGCTTAGGAGCAGCGGGAGTAGGGGATACGCAGTATTTT.

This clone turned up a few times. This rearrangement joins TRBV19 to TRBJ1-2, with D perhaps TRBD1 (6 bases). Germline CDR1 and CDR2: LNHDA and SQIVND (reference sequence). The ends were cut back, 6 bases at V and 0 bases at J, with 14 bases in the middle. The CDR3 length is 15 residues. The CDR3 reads CASSPDSLTNYGYTF. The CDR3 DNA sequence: TGTGCCAGTAGCCCGGACAGCCTGACTAACTATGGCTACACCTTC.

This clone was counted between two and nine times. The CDR3, as DNA: TGTGCCAGCAGGGGCTCGGTAACCTCGGGGGAAAAACTGTTTTTT. It codes for CASRGSVTSGEKLFF. The chain is built from TRBV2 and TRBJ1-4; unclear D gene. Per the germline V gene, CDR1 is SNHLY and CDR2 is FYNNEI. The length of the CDR3 is 15 residues. V was cut by 6 bases and J by 8 bases, with 19 bases left in between. The whole variable domain, remainder taken from reference TRBV2 and TRBJ1-4, is EPEVTQTPSHQVTQMGQEVILRCVPISNHLYFYWYRQILGQKVEFLVSFYNNEISEKSEIFDDQFSVERPDGSNFTLKIRSTKLEDSAMYFCASRGSVTSGEKLFFGSGTQLSVL.

This chain's CDR3 is CASRTGDSPPGYTF. As DNA, the CDR3 is TGTGCCAGCAGGACAGGAGACAGTCCCCCCGGCTACACCTTC. This sequence joins TRBV27 and TRBJ1-2; D may be TRBD1 (6 bases). The CDR3 contains 14 residues. Trimming took off 6 bases at V and 8 bases at J, with 19 bases between the two ends. Germline-derived CDR1 and CDR2 are MNHEY and SMNVEV (reference sequence).

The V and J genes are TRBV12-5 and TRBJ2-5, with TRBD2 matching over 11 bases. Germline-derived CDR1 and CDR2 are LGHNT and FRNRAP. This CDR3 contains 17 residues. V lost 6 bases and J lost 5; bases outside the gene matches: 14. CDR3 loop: CASGRGTSGGRGETQYF. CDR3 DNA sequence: TGTGCTAGTGGCCGCGGGACTAGCGGAGGGAGGGGGGAGACCCAGTACTTC.

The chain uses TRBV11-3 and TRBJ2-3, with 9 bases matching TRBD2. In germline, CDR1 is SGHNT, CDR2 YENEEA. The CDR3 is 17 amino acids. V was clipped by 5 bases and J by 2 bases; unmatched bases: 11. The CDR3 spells CASSLGMTSGFTDTQYF. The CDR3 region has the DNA TGTGCCAGCAGCCTCGGGATGACTAGCGGTTTCACAGATACGCAGTATTTT.

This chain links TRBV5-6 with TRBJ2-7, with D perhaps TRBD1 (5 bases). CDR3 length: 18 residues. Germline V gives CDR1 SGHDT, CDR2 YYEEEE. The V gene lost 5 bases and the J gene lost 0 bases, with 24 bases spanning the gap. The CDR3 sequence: CASSVTQGIPSTSYEQYF. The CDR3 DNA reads TGTGCCAGCAGTGTGACGCAGGGAATACCTTCGACCTCCTACGAGCAGTACTTC.

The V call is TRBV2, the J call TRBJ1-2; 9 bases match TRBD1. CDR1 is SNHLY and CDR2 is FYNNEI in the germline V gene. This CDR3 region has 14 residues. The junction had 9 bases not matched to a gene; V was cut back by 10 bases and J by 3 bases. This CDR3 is CAILSDRGDYGYTF. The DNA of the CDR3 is TGTGCCATACTATCGGACAGGGGAGACTATGGCTACACCTTC. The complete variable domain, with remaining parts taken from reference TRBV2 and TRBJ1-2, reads EPEVTQTPSHQVTQMGQEVILRCVPISNHLYFYWYRQILGQKVEFLVSFYNNEISEKSEIFDDQFSVERPDGSNFTLKIRSTKLEDSAMYFCAILSDRGDYGYTFGSGTRLTVV.

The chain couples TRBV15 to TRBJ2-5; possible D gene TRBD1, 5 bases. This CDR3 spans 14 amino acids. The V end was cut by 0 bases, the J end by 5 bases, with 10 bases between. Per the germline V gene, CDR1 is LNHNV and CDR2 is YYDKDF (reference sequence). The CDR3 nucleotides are TGTGCCACCAGCAGAGATCCGACAGTTGAGACCCAGTACTTC. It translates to CATSRDPTVETQYF. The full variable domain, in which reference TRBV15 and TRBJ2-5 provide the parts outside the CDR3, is DAMVIQNPRYQVTQFGKPVTLSCSQTLNHNVMYWYQQKSSQAPKLLFHYYDKDFNNEADTPDNFQSRRPNTSFCFLDIRSPGLGDTAMYLCATSRDPTVETQYFGPGTRLLVL.

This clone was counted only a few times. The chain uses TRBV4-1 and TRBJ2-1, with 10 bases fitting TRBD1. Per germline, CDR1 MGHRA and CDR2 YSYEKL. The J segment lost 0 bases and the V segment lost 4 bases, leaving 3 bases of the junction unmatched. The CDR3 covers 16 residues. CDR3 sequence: CASSLRTGGSYNEQFF. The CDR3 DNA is TGCGCCAGCAGCCTTAGGACAGGGGGCTCCTACAATGAGCAGTTCTTC.

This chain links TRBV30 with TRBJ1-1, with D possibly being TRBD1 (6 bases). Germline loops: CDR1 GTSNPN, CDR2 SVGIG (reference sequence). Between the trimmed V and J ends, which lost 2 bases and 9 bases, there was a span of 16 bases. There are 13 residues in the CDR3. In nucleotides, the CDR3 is TGTGCCTGGAGTTCCGAACGGACAGCTAAAGCTTTCTTT. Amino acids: CAWSSERTAKAFF.

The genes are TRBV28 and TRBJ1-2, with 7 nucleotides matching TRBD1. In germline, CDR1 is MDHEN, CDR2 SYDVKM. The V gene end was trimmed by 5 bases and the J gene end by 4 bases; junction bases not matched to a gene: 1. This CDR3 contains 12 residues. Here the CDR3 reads CASSNRGYGYTF. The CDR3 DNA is TGTGCCAGCAGTAACAGGGGCTATGGCTACACCTTC.

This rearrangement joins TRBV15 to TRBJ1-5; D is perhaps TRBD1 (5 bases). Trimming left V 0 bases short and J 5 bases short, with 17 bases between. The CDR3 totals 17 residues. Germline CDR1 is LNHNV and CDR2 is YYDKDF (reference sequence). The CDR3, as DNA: TGTGCCACCAGCAGAGATCGCGTGACAGCCCTGGATCAGCCCCAGCATTTT. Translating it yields CATSRDRVTALDQPQHF.

As DNA, the CDR3 is TGTGCCAGCAGCTTAGGGACAGGCTTCTACGAGCAGTACTTC. Its translation: CASSLGTGFYEQYF. The chain links TRBV7-2 to TRBJ2-7; 7 positions match TRBD1. The CDR3 runs to 14 residues. V shed 1 base and J 3 bases; nucleotides not matched to a gene: 3. Germline assignment: CDR1 SGHTA and CDR2 FQGNSA.

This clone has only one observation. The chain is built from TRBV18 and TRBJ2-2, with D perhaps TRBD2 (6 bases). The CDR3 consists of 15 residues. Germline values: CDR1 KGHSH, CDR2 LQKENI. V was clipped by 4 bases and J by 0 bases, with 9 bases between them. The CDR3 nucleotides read TGTGCCAGCTCACTGGGACTTACGAACACCGGGGAGCTGTTTTTT. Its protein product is CASSLGLTNTGELFF.

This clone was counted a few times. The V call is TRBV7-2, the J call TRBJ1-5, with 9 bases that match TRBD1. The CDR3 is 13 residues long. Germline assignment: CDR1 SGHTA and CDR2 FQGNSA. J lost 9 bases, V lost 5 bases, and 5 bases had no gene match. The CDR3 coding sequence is TGTGCCAGCAGCAGGGACAGGGCTGGGCCCCAGCATTTT. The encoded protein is CASSRDRAGPQHF. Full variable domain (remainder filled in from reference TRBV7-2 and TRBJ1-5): GAGVSQSPSNKVTEKGKDVELRCDPISGHTALYWYRQSLGQGLEFLIYFQGNSAPDKSGLPSDRFSAERTGGSVSTLTIQRTQQEDSAVYLCASSRDRAGPQHFGDGTRLSIL.

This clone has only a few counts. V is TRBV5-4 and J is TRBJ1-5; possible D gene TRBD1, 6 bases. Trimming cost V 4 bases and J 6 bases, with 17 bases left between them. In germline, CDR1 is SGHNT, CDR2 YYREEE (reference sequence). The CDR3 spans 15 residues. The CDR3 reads CASSVSGTFPQPQHF. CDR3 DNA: TGTGCCAGCAGCGTCTCCGGGACATTCCCTCAGCCCCAGCATTTT.

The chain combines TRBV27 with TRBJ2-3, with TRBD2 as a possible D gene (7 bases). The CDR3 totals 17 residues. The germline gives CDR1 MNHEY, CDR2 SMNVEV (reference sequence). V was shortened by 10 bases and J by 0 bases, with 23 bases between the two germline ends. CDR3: CATYSHLGGGSTDTQYF. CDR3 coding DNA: TGTGCCACCTACTCTCATTTGGGAGGGGGGAGCACAGATACGCAGTATTTT.